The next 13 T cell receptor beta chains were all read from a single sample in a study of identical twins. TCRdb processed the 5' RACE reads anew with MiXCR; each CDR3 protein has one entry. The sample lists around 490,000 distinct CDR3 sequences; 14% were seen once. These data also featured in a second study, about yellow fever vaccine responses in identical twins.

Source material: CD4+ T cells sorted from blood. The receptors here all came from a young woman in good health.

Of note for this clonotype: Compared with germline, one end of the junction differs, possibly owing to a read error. The CDR3 DNA reads as TGTGCCACCAGCAGAGGACAATACGACAGGGCCCTGTGG. Encoded protein: CATSRGQYDRALW. The chain uses TRBV15 and TRBJ1-3; 7 positions agree with TRBD1. In germline, CDR1 is LNHNV, CDR2 YYDKDF (reference sequence). The CDR3 totals 13 residues.

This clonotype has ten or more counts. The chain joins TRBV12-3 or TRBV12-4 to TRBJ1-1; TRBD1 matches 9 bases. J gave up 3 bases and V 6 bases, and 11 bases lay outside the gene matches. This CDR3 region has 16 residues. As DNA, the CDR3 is TGTGCCAGCAGACCTCTACAGGGGGCTAGGGACACTGAAGCTTTCTTT. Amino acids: CASRPLQGARDTEAFF.

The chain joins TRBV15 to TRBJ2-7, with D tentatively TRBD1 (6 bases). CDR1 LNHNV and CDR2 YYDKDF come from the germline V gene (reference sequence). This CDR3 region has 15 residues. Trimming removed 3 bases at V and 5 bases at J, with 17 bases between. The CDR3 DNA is TGTGCCACCAGCAGGGAATCTCGGTGGGACAACGAGCAGTACTTC. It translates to CATSRESRWDNEQYF.

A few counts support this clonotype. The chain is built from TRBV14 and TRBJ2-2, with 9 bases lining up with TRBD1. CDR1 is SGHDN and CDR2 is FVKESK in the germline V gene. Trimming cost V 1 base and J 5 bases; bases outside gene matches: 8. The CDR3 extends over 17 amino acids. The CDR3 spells CASSQGWTGVATGELFF. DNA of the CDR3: TGTGCCAGCAGCCAAGGCTGGACAGGGGTTGCGACCGGGGAGCTGTTTTTT.

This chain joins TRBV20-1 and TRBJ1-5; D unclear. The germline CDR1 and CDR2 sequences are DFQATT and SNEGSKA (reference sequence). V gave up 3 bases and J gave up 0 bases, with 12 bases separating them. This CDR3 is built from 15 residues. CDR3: CSARGVGTSNQPQHF. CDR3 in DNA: TGCAGTGCTAGGGGTGTGGGAACTAGCAATCAGCCCCAGCATTTT.

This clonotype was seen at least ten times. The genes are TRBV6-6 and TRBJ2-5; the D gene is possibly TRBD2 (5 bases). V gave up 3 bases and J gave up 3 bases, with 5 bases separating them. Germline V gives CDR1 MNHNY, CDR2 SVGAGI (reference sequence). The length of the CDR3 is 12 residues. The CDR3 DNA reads TGTGCCAGCAGTTATAGCGAAGAGACCCAGTACTTC. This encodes CASSYSEETQYF.

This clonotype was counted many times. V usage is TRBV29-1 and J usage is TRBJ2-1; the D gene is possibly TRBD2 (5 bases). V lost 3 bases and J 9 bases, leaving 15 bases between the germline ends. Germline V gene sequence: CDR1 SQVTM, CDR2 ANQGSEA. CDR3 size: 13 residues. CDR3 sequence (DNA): TGCAGCGTTGATTGGTCTAGCTGGGCTGAGCAGTTCTTC. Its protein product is CSVDWSSWAEQFF.

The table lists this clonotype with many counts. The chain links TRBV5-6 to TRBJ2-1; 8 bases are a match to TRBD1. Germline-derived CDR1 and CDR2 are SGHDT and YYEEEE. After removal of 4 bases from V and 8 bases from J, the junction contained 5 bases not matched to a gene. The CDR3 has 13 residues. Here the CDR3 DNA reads TGTGCCAGCAGCCGGACAGGGCGGGATGAGCAGTTCTTC. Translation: CASSRTGRDEQFF.

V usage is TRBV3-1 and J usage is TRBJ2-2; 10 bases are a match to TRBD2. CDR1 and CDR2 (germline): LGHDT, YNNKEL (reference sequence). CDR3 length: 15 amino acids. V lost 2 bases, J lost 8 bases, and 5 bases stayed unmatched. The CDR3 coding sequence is TGTGCCAGCAGCCAAAGACTAGCGGGTTTGGGGGAGCTGTTTTTT. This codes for CASSQRLAGLGELFF.

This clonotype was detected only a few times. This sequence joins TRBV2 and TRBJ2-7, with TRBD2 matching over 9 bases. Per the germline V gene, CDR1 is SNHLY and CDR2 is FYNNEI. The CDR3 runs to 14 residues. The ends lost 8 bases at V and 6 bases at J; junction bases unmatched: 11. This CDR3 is CASRPGLATSEQYF. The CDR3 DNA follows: TGTGCCAGCCGCCCAGGACTAGCGACGAGCGAGCAGTACTTC.

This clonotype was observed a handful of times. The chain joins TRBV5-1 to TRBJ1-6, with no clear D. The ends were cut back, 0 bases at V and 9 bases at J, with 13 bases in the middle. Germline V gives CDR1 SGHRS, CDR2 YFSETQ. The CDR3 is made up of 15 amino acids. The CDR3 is CASSLADQPGSPLHF. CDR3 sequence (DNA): TGCGCCAGCAGCTTGGCAGACCAACCCGGTTCACCCCTCCACTTT.

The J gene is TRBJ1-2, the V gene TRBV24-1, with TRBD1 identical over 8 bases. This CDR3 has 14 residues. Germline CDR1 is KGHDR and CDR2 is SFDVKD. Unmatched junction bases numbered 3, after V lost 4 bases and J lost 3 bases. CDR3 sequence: CATSEADRDYGYTF. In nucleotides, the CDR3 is TGTGCCACCAGTGAGGCGGACAGGGACTATGGCTACACCTTC.

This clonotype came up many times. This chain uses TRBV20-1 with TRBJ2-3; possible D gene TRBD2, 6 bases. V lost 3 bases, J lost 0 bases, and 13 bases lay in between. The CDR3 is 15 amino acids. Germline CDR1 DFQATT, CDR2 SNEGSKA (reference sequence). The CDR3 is CSARRAGTSTDTQYF. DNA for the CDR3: TGCAGTGCTAGGAGGGCAGGGACTAGCACAGATACGCAGTATTTT.